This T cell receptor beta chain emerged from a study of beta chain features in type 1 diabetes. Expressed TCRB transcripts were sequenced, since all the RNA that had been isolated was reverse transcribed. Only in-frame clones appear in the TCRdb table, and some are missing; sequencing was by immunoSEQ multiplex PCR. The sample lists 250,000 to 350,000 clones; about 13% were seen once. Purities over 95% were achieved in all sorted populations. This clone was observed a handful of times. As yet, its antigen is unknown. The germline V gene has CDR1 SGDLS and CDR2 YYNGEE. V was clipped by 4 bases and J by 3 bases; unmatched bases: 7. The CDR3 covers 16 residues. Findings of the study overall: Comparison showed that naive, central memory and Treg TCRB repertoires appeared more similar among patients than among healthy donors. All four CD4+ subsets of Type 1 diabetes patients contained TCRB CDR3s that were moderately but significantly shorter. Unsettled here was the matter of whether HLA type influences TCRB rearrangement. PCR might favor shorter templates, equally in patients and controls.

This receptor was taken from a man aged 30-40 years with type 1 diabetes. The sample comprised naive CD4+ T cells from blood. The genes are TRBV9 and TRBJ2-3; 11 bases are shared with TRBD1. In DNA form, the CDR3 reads TGTGCCAGCAGCACGGGACAGGGGGTCGTTACAGATACGCAGTATTTT. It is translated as CASSTGQGVVTDTQYF.